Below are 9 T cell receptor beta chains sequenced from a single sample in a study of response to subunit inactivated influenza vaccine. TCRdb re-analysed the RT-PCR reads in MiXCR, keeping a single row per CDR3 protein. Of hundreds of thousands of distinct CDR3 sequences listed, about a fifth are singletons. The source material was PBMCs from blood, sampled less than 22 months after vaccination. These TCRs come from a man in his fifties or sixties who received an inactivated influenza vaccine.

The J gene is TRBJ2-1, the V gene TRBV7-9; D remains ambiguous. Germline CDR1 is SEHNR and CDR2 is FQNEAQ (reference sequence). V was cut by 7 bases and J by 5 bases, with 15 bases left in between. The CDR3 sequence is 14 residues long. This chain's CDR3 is CASTFTGTNNEQFF. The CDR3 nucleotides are TGTGCCAGCACCTTTACGGGTACCAACAATGAGCAGTTCTTC.

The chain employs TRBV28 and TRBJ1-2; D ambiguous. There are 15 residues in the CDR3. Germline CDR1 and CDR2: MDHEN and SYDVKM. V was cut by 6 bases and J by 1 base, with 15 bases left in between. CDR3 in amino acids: CASSPRVMYNYGYTF. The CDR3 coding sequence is TGTGCCAGCAGCCCAAGGGTCATGTATAACTATGGCTACACCTTC.

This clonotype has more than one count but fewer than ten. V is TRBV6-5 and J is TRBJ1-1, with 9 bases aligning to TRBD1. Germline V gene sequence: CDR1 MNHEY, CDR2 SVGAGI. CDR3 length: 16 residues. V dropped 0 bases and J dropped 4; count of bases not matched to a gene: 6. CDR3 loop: CASSYSPGTGSTEAFF. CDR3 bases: TGTGCCAGCAGTTACTCGCCCGGGACAGGGAGCACTGAAGCTTTCTTT.

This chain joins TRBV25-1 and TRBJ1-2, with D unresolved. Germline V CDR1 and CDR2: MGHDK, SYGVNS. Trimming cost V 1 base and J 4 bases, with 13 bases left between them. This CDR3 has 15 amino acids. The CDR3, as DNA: TGTGCCAGCAGTGAATTAGAGGCACAAATCTATGGCTACACCTTC. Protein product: CASSELEAQIYGYTF.

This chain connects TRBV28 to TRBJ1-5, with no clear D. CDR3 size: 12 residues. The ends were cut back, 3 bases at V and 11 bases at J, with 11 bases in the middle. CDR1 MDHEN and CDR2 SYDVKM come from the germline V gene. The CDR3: CASSFGESSQHF. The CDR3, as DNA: TGTGCCAGCAGTTTCGGAGAATCGTCCCAGCATTTT.

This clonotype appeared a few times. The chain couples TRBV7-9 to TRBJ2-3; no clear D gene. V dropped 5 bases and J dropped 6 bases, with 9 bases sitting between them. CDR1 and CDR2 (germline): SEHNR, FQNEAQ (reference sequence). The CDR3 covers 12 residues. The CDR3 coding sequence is TGTGCCAGCAGCCGGATCTCGGATACGCAGTATTTT. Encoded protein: CASSRISDTQYF.

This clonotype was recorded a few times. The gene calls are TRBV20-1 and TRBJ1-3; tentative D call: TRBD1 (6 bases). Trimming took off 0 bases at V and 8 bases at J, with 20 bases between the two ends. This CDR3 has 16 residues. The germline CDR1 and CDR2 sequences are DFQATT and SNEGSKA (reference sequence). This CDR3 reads CSARDPTGSVGDTIYF. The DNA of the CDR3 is TGCAGTGCTAGAGACCCGACAGGCTCGGTCGGGGACACCATATATTTT.

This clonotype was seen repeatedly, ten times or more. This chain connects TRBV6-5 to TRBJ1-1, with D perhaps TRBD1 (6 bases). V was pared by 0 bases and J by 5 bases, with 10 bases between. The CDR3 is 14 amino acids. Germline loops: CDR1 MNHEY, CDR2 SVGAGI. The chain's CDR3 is CASSYSGQLTEAFF. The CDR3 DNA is TGTGCCAGCAGTTACTCGGGACAACTTACTGAAGCTTTCTTT.

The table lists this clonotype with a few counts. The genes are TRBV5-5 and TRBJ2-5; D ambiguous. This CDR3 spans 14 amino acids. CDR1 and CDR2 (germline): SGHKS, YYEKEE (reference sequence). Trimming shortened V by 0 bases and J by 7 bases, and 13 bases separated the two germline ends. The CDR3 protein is CASSLETEIGTQYF. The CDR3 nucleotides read TGTGCCAGCAGCTTGGAAACGGAGATTGGGACCCAGTACTTC. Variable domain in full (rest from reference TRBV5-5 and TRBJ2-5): DAGVTQSPTHLIKTRGQQVTLRCSPISGHKSVSWYQQVLGQGPQFIFQYYEKEERGRGNFPDRFSARQFPNYSSELNVNALLLGDSALYLCASSLETEIGTQYFGPGTRLLVL.